Shown below are 21 T cell receptor beta chains from a single sample sequenced in a study of cytomegalovirus exposure and HLA in healthy donors. Assay: immunoSEQ multiplex PCR; the TCRdb copy retains only in-frame clones and omits some. The sample has a few hundred thousand clones, 86% seen once; the top ten hold about 0.91%. The sample taken for sequencing was PBMCs. The source is a young woman in good health and CMV-seronegative.

This clone occurred a few times. The chain links TRBV6-5 to TRBJ1-1, with unresolved D. V dropped 1 base and J dropped 3 bases, with 6 bases sitting between them. Germline-derived CDR1 and CDR2 are MNHEY and SVGAGI. The CDR3 spans 13 residues. The CDR3 DNA sequence: TGTGCCAGCAGTTACTGGGAGGACACTGAAGCTTTCTTT. It is translated as CASSYWEDTEAFF.

The V gene is TRBV11-3, the J gene TRBJ2-7, with D perhaps matching TRBD2 (6 bases). The V and J ends lost 5 bases and 6 bases respectively, with 17 bases between them. This CDR3 is built from 14 residues. The germline CDR1 and CDR2 sequences are SGHNT and YENEEA. The CDR3, as DNA: TGTGCCAGCAGCGTCGCGGGGAGGATGCTCGAGCAGTACTTC. Protein product: CASSVAGRMLEQYF.

The genes are TRBV28 and TRBJ2-7, with TRBD1 matching over 10 bases. The CDR3 covers 15 residues. CDR1 MDHEN and CDR2 SYDVKM come from the germline V gene. V was clipped by 4 bases and J by 2 bases; unmatched bases: 5. Here the CDR3 reads CASSSGQGDPYEQYF. In DNA, the CDR3 is TGTGCCAGCAGTTCCGGACAGGGGGATCCCTACGAGCAGTACTTC.

The chain has TRBV11-2 and TRBJ2-5, with D possibly TRBD1 on 6 matching bases. Trimming took off 0 bases at V and 5 bases at J, with 13 bases between the two ends. Germline V gives CDR1 SGHAT, CDR2 FQNNGV. The CDR3 contains 15 residues. Here the CDR3 DNA reads TGTGCCAGCAGCTTAGATCCAGGGGCAGGCGAGACCCAGTACTTC. This gives the protein CASSLDPGAGETQYF.

The chain recombines TRBV9 with TRBJ2-5, with a tentative D call TRBD2 (6 bases). The CDR3 loop spans 14 amino acids. V was shortened by 0 bases and J by 5 bases, with 11 bases between the two germline ends. Looked up from germline, CDR1 is SGDLS and CDR2 is YYNGEE. CDR3 nucleotides: TGTGCCAGCAGCGTAGCCCCTGGGAGGGAGACCCAGTACTTC. Protein product: CASSVAPGRETQYF.

The chain is built from TRBV18 and TRBJ2-2, with TRBD1 matching 7 bases. This CDR3 region has 16 residues. From germline, CDR1 is KGHSH and CDR2 LQKENI. The V and J ends lost 3 bases and 4 bases, in that order; junction bases with no gene match: 8. The CDR3 protein is CASSPRTGGGTGELFF. Here the CDR3 DNA reads TGTGCCAGCTCACCCCGGACAGGTGGCGGCACCGGGGAGCTGTTTTTT.

In this sample, this clone turned up once. Other nucleotide sequences from this sample produce the same CDR3. The chain uses TRBV7-9 and TRBJ2-7, with TRBD2 identical over 9 bases. The CDR3 has 13 amino acids. V lost 3 bases and J lost 4; bases outside the gene matches: 1. The germline V gene encodes CDR1 SEHNR and CDR2 FQNEAQ (reference sequence). CDR3: CASSLGLAYEQYF. The CDR3 nucleotides read TGTGCCAGCAGCTTGGGACTAGCATACGAGCAGTACTTC.

The V call is TRBV6-5, the J call TRBJ2-7; TRBD1 agrees at 10 bases. Trimming took 0 bases from V and 3 from J; bases not matched to a gene: 5. Germline assignment: CDR1 MNHEY and CDR2 SVGAGI. The CDR3 contains 16 residues. CDR3 sequence (DNA): TGTGCCAGCAGTTACTCGGGGACAGGGGCTTACTACGAGCAGTACTTC. It codes for CASSYSGTGAYYEQYF.

The table lists this clone with a few counts. The chain links TRBV11-2 to TRBJ2-7; D is undetermined. The germline V and J ends were trimmed by 1 base and 6 bases, with 7 bases remaining between them. The germline gives CDR1 SGHAT, CDR2 FQNNGV. This CDR3 spans 12 amino acids. DNA for the CDR3: TGTGCCAGCAGCTTAGTCCAGCGCGAGCAGTACTTC. Translation: CASSLVQREQYF.

The CDR3 nucleotides read TGTGCCAGCTCACCACTGGCCCTGACAGGGCACACTGAAGCTTTCTTT. It translates to CASSPLALTGHTEAFF. V is TRBV18 and J is TRBJ1-1; 7 bases are a match to TRBD1. The CDR3 length is 16 residues. CDR1 is KGHSH and CDR2 is LQKENI in the germline V gene. V lost 1 base, J lost 3 bases, and 8 bases stayed unmatched.

The CDR3 sequence: CASSPGTWREQYF. Written as DNA, the CDR3 is TGTGCCAGCAGTCCTGGGACATGGAGAGAGCAGTACTTC. This chain uses TRBV27 with TRBJ2-7; tentatively, D is TRBD1 (6 bases). Germline V gives CDR1 MNHEY, CDR2 SMNVEV (reference sequence). The CDR3 loop spans 13 amino acids. V shed 5 bases and J shed 7 bases, with 15 bases lying between them.

This chain joins TRBV7-9 and TRBJ2-1; tentatively, D is TRBD2 (5 bases). This CDR3 comprises 15 residues. Germline loops: CDR1 SEHNR, CDR2 FQNEAQ (reference sequence). V was clipped by 0 bases and J by 8 bases, with 14 bases between them. This CDR3 reads CASSLAGEGFYEQFF. DNA for the CDR3: TGTGCCAGCAGCTTAGCGGGAGAGGGATTCTATGAGCAGTTCTTC.

V usage is TRBV6-5 and J usage is TRBJ2-7, with TRBD1 matching over 12 bases. Germline V gene lookup returns CDR1 MNHEY and CDR2 SVGAGI. CDR3 length: 16 residues. V was clipped by 0 bases and J by 5 bases; unmatched bases: 5. The CDR3 sequence is CASSYSAGTGGHEQYF. The DNA for the CDR3 is TGTGCCAGCAGTTACTCGGCCGGGACAGGGGGCCACGAGCAGTACTTC.

The J gene is TRBJ2-7, the V gene TRBV25-1; weak D call: TRBD2 (5 bases). Trimming left V 1 base short and J 4 bases short, with 14 bases between. The CDR3 extends over 15 amino acids. Looked up from germline, CDR1 is MGHDK and CDR2 is SYGVNS. The CDR3 sequence: CASSESSGARYEQYF. DNA of the CDR3: TGTGCCAGCAGTGAATCCAGCGGAGCCAGATACGAGCAGTACTTC.

The chain joins TRBV9 to TRBJ2-7, with 12 bases fitting TRBD1. Germline V gene lookup returns CDR1 SGDLS and CDR2 YYNGEE. The CDR3 totals 18 residues. V lost 3 bases and J lost 2; bases outside the gene matches: 12. The CDR3 loop is CASSAGLPGQGAPYEQYF. CDR3 DNA: TGTGCCAGCAGCGCAGGCCTTCCGGGACAGGGGGCTCCCTACGAGCAGTACTTC.

The chain links TRBV9 to TRBJ1-3; 7 bases are a match to TRBD1. The trim removed 4 bases at V and 0 bases at J, leaving 4 bases unmatched. The germline V gene has CDR1 SGDLS and CDR2 YYNGEE. The CDR3 runs to 15 residues. Here the CDR3 DNA reads TGTGCCAGCAGCTTAGGGGGCATCTCTGGAAACACCATATATTTT. This translates into CASSLGGISGNTIYF. Full variable domain (outside the CDR3, taken from reference TRBV9 and TRBJ1-3): DSGVTQTPKHLITATGQRVTLRCSPRSGDLSVYWYQQSLDQGLQFLIQYYNGEERAKGNILERFSAQQFPDLHSELNLSSLELGDSALYFCASSLGGISGNTIYFGEGSWLTVV.

The chain has TRBV5-1 and TRBJ2-1; D uncertain. The germline CDR1 and CDR2 sequences are SGHRS and YFSETQ. The CDR3 loop spans 13 amino acids. Trimming pared 2 bases from V and 0 bases from J, leaving 3 bases between. CDR3 DNA: TGCGCCAGCAGCTTCGGCTCCTACAATGAGCAGTTCTTC. It is translated as CASSFGSYNEQFF. Full variable domain (missing parts from reference TRBV5-1 and TRBJ2-1): KAGVTQTPRYLIKTRGQQVTLSCSPISGHRSVSWYQQTPGQGLQFLFEYFSETQRNKGNFPGRFSGRQFSNSRSEMNVSTLELGDSALYLCASSFGSYNEQFFGPGTRLTVL.

This clone was recorded a few times. The rearrangement joins TRBV7-9 to TRBJ2-1; 7 nucleotides line up with TRBD2. The germline V gene has CDR1 SEHNR and CDR2 FQNEAQ (reference sequence). Unmatched junction bases numbered 3, after V lost 1 base and J lost 0 bases. CDR3 size: 16 residues. The CDR3 spells CASSLEGGSSYNEQFF. Here the CDR3 DNA reads TGTGCCAGCAGCTTAGAAGGCGGGAGCTCCTACAATGAGCAGTTCTTC.

The chain is built from TRBV6-1 and TRBJ2-7; the match to TRBD2 covers 11 bases. Trimming cost V 9 bases and J 1 base; bases outside gene matches: 8. This CDR3 spans 15 amino acids. Germline lookup yields CDR1 MNHNS and CDR2 SASEGT. This chain's CDR3 is CASTFGTSGSYEQYF. DNA of the CDR3: TGTGCCAGTACCTTTGGGACTAGCGGTTCCTACGAGCAGTACTTC.

V is TRBV5-4 and J is TRBJ1-3; 7 bases agree with TRBD1. V shed 0 bases and J 0 bases; nucleotides not matched to a gene: 6. CDR1 is SGHNT and CDR2 is YYREEE in the germline V gene (reference sequence). This CDR3 is built from 17 residues. The CDR3 DNA reads as TGTGCCAGCAGCTTGGCGGGGACAGCCAACTCTGGAAACACCATATATTTT. Amino acids: CASSLAGTANSGNTIYF.

This chain links TRBV25-1 with TRBJ1-2, with a tentative D call TRBD1 (5 bases). V lost 3 bases and J 4 bases, leaving 12 bases between the germline ends. Germline CDR1 is MGHDK and CDR2 is SYGVNS. The CDR3 has 14 residues. CDR3 nucleotide sequence: TGTGCCAGCAGTGAGCCAGGGCTTAGCTATGGCTACACCTTC. It translates to CASSEPGLSYGYTF.